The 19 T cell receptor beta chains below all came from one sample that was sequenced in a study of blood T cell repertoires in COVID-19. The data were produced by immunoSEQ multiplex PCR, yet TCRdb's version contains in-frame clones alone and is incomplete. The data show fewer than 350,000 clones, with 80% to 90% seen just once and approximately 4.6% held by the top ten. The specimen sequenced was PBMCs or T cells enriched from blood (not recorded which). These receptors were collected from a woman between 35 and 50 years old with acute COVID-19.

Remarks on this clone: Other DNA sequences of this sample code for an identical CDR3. CDR3 nucleotide sequence: TGTGCCAGCTCACCGACAGGGACTCAGCCCCAGCATTTT. Protein: CASSPTGTQPQHF. The chain links TRBV18 to TRBJ1-5, with TRBD1 matching over 7 bases. This CDR3 is 13 amino acids long. The ends lost 3 bases at V and 6 bases at J; junction bases unmatched: 2. Per germline, CDR1 KGHSH and CDR2 LQKENI.

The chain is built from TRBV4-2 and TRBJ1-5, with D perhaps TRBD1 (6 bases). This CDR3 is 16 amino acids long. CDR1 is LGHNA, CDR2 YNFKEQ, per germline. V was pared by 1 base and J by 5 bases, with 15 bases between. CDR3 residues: CASSQGGGRTDQPQHF. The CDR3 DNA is TGTGCCAGCAGCCAAGGTGGGGGCAGGACAGATCAGCCCCAGCATTTT.

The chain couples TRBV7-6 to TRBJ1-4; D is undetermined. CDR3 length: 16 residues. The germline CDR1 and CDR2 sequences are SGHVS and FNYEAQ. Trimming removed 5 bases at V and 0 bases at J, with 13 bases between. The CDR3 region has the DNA TGTGCCAGCAGCGGTAGCCCAGATGCAACTAATGAAAAACTGTTTTTT. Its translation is CASSGSPDATNEKLFF.

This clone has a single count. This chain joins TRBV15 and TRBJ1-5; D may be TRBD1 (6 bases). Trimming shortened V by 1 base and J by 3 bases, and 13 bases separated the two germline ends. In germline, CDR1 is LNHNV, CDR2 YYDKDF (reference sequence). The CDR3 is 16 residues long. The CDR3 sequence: CATSRALRGSNQPQHF. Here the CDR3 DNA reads TGTGCCACCAGCAGAGCCCTCAGGGGTTCCAATCAGCCCCAGCATTTT.

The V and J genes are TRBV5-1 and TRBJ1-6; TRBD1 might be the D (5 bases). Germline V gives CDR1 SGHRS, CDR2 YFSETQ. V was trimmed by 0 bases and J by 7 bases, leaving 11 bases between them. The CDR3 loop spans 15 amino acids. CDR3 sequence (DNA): TGCGCCAGCAGCTTGGAATGGGGGGACAATTCACCCCTCCACTTT. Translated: CASSLEWGDNSPLHF.

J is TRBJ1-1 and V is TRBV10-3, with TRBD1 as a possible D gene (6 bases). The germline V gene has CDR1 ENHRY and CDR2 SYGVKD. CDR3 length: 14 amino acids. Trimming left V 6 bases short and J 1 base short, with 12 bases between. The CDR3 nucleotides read TGTGCCATCAGCCCGACAGGAGCGAACACTGAAGCTTTCTTT. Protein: CAISPTGANTEAFF.

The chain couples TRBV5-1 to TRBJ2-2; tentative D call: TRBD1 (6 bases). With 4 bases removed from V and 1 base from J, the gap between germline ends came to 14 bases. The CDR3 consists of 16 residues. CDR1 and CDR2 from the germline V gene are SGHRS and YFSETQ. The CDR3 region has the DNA TGCGCCAGCAGCGCATACCGGGACAAGAACACCGGGGAGCTGTTTTTT. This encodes CASSAYRDKNTGELFF.

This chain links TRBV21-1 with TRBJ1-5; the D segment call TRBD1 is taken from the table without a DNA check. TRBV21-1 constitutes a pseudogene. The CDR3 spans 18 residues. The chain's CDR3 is CASGRDSTLRTSNQPQHF. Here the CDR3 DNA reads TGTGCCAGCGGTCGGGACAGTACCCTAAGAACCTCCAATCAGCCCCAGCATTTT.

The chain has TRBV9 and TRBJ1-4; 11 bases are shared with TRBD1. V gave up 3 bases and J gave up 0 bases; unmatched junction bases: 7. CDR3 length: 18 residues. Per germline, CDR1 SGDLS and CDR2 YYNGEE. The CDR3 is CASSGGQGGAATNEKLFF. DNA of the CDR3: TGTGCCAGCAGCGGGGGACAGGGGGGTGCGGCAACTAATGAAAAACTGTTTTTT.

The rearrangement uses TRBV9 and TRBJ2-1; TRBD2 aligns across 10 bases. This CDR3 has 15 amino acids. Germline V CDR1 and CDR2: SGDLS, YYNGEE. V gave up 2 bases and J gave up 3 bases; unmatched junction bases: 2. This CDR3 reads CASSVTSGIYNEQFF. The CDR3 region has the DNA TGTGCCAGCAGCGTCACTAGCGGGATCTACAATGAGCAGTTCTTC.

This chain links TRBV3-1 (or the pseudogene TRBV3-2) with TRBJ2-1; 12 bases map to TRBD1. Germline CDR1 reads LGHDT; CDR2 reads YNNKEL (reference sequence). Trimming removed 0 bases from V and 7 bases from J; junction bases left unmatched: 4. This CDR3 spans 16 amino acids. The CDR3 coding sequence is TGTGCCAGCAGCCAAGAGGGACAGGGGGCTGGGAATGAGCAGTTCTTC. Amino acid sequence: CASSQEGQGAGNEQFF.

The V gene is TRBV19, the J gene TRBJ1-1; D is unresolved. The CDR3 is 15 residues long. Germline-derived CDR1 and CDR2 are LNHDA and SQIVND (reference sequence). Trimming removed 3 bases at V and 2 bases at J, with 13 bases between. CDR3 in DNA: TGTGCCAGTAGTATTTTCTGGGAGCGAAACACTGAAGCTTTCTTT. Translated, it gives CASSIFWERNTEAFF.

CDR3 sequence reads: CASSFGAGEQPQHF. CDR3 bases: TGTGCCAGCAGTTTTGGGGCTGGGGAACAGCCCCAGCATTTT. This rearrangement joins TRBV28 to TRBJ1-5; maybe TRBD1 (5 bases). V lost 3 bases to trimming and J lost 7 bases, with 13 bases between them. CDR1 and CDR2 (germline): MDHEN, SYDVKM. The CDR3 totals 14 residues.

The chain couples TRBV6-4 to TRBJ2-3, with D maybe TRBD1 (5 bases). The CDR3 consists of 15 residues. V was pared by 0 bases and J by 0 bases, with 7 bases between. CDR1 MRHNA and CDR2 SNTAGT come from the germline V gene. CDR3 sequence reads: CASSDSQGSTDTQYF. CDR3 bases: TGTGCCAGCAGTGACTCGCAGGGAAGCACAGATACGCAGTATTTT.

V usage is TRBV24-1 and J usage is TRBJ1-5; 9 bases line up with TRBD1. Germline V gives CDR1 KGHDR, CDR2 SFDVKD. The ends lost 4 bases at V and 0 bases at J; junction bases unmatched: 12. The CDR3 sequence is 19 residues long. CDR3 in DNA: TGTGCCACCAGTGACCTAGGACAGGGGTGGATATATAGCAATCAGCCCCAGCATTTT. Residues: CATSDLGQGWIYSNQPQHF.

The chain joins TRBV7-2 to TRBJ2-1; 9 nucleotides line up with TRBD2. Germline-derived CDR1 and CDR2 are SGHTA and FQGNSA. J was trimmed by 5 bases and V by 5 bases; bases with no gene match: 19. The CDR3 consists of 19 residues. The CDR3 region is CASSININILAGNNNEQFF. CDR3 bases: TGTGCCAGCAGCATAAACATCAATATCCTAGCGGGGAATAACAATGAGCAGTTCTTC.

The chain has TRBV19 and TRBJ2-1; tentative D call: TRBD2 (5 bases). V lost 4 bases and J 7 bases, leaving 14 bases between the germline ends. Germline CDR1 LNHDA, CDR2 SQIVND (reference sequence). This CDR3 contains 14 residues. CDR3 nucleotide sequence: TGTGCCAGTAGTACGGTATTCCTAGCAAATGAGCAGTTCTTC. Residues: CASSTVFLANEQFF.

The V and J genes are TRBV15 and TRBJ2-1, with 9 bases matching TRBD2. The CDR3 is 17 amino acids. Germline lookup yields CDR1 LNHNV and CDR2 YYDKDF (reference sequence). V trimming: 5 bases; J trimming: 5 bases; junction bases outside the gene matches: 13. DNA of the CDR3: TGTGCCACCAGCGGGCCCCAGGGGACTAGCAGTAACAATGAGCAGTTCTTC. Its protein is CATSGPQGTSSNNEQFF.

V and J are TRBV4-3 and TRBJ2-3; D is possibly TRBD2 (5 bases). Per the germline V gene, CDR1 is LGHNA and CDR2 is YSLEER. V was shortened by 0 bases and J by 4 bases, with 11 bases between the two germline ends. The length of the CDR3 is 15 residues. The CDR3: CASSQDLTGSDTQYF. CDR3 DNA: TGCGCCAGCAGCCAAGATTTGACGGGATCAGATACGCAGTATTTT.